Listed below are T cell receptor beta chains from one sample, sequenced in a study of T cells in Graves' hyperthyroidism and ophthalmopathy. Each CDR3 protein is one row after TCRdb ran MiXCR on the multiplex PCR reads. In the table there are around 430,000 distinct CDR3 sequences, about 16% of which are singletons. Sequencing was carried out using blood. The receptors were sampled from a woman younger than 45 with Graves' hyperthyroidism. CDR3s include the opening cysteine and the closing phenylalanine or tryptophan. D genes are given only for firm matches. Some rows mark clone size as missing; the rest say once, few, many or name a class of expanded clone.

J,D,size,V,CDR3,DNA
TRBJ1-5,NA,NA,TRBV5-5,CASSLARINQPQHF,TGTGCCAGCAGCTTGGCCAGGATTAATCAGCCCCAGCATTTT
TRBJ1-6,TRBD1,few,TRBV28,CASSLLTGWNSPLHF,TGTGCCAGCAGTTTGTTGACAGGGTGGAATTCACCCCTCCACTTT
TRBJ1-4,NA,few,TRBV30,CAWTRATGGDEKLFF,TGTGCCTGGACCCGGGCGACGGGCGGGGATGAAAAACTGTTTTTT
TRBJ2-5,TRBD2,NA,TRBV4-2,CASSSGTSGRAKETQYF,TGTGCCAGCAGCTCCGGGACTAGCGGGAGGGCCAAAGAGACCCAGTACTTC
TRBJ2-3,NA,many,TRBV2,CASSEFRRGADTQYF,TGTGCCAGCAGTGAGTTTAGGAGAGGGGCAGATACGCAGTATTTT
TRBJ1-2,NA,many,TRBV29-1,CSVTMGDYGYTF,TGCAGCGTTACGATGGGGGACTATGGCTACACCTTC
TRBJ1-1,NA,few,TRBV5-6,CASSPDRSRRGAFF,TGTGCCAGCAGCCCTGACAGGTCCCGGCGAGGAGCTTTCTTT
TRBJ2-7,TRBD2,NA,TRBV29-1,CSVAITSGRPYEQYF,TGCAGCGTTGCAATAACTAGCGGGAGACCCTACGAGCAGTACTTC
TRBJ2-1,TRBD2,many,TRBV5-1,CASSLGWTSLSHEQFF,TGCGCCAGCAGCTTGGGGTGGACTAGCTTGAGCCATGAGCAGTTCTTC
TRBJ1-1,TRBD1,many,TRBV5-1,CASSYSGTEMNTEAFF,TGCGCCAGCAGCTACTCTGGGACAGAAATGAACACTGAAGCTTTCTTT
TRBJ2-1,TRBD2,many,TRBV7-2,CASSLGVAGVSEQFF,TGTGCCAGCAGCTTAGGAGTAGCGGGAGTTTCTGAGCAGTTCTTC
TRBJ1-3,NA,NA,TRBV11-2,CASSAGRGSGNTIYF,TGTGCCAGCAGCGCTGGGAGGGGCTCTGGAAACACCATATATTTT
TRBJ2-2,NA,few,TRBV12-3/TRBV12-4,CATSSGANTGELFF,TGTGCTACCAGCTCCGGGGCGAACACCGGGGAGCTGTTTTTT
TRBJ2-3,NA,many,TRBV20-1,CSAREVSRYTQYF,TGCAGTGCTAGAGAGGTCAGCCGGTATACGCAGTATTTT
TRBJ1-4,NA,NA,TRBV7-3,CASSLSIRGEELFF,TGTGCCAGCAGCTTAAGTATCCGGGGAGAGGAACTGTTTTTT
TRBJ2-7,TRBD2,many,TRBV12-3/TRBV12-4,CASSISAGGLYEQYF,TGTGCCAGCAGTATCTCAGCGGGAGGGCTATACGAGCAGTACTTC
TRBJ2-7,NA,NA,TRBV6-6,CASSYGTSFSYEQYF,TGTGCCAGCAGTTACGGCACGTCCTTCTCCTACGAGCAGTACTTC
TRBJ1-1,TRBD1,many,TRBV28,CASSLYGTGVNTEAFF,TGTGCCAGCAGTTTATACGGGACAGGGGTGAACACTGAAGCTTTCTTT
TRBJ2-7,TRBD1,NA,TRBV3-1,CASSWTGHYEQYF,TGTGCCAGCAGCTGGACAGGGCATTACGAGCAGTACTTC
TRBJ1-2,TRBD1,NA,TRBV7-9,CASSHLGTEDGYTF,TGTGCCAGCAGCCATCTTGGGACAGAGGATGGCTACACCTTC
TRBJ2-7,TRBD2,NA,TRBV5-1,CASSIRSGQSSYEQYF,TGCGCCAGCAGCATACGTAGCGGGCAAAGCTCCTACGAGCAGTACTTC
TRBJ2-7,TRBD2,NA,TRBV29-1,CSVDSGRAHEQYF,TGCAGCGTTGACAGCGGGAGGGCCCACGAGCAGTACTTC
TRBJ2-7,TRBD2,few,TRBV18,CASSPWTSASSYEQYF,TGTGCCAGCTCACCATGGACTAGCGCCAGCTCCTACGAGCAGTACTTC
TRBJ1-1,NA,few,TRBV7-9,CASSPIRMEHTGAFF,TGTGCCAGCAGCCCGATCCGTATGGAGCACACTGGAGCTTTCTTT
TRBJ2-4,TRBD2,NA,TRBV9,CASSALAGGSGAKNIQYF,TGTGCCAGCAGCGCACTAGCGGGAGGCTCAGGGGCCAAAAACATTCAGTACTTC
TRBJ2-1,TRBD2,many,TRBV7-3,CASSLIGRGLSGRASYNEQFF,TGTGCCAGCAGCTTAATAGGTCGAGGCTTGAGCGGGAGGGCATCCTACAATGAGCAGTTCTTC
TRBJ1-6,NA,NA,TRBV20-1,CSARSITDSPLHF,TGCAGTGCTCGATCCATAACGGATTCACCCCTCCACTTT
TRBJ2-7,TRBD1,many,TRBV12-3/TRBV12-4,CASSFRDRGPLEYF,TGTGCCAGCAGTTTTAGGGACAGGGGCCCTCTGGAGTACTTC
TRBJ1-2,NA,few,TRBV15,CATSRGGSIPDGYTF,TGTGCCACCAGCAGGGGAGGGTCGATCCCGGATGGCTACACCTTC